A single sample is the source of the 21 T cell receptor beta chains below, sequenced in a study of OX40 agonist ivuxolimab in advanced cancers. Libraries were prepared by immunoSEQ multiplex PCR; TCRdb keeps only in-frame clonotypes and omits some of them. Of approximately 61,000 clones in the sample, 70% to 90% are singletons; the top ten hold 15% to 20%. The sample in question was CD4+ or CD8+ T cells sorted from blood, obtained in a trial of the OX40 agonist ivuxolimab. These TCRs come from an adult with an advanced solid tumor such as melanoma, head and neck, liver or kidney cancer.

The genes are TRBV11-2 and TRBJ2-7; possible D gene TRBD1, 6 bases. The CDR3 has 13 residues. Germline values: CDR1 SGHAT, CDR2 FQNNGV. The V and J ends lost 2 bases and 2 bases respectively, with 7 bases between them. The CDR3 region is CASSLRQAYEQYF. As DNA, the CDR3 is TGTGCCAGCAGCTTAAGACAGGCCTACGAGCAGTACTTC. The whole variable domain, filled in from reference TRBV11-2 and TRBJ2-7, reads EAGVAQSPRYKIIEKRQSVAFWCNPISGHATLYWYQQILGQGPKLLIQFQNNGVVDDSQLPKDRFSAERLKGVDSTLKIQPAKLEDSAVYLCASSLRQAYEQYFGPGTRLTVT.

The J gene is TRBJ1-5, the V gene TRBV28; D remains unclear. V dropped 6 bases and J dropped 0 bases, with 9 bases sitting between them. Looked up from germline, CDR1 is MDHEN and CDR2 is SYDVKM. The CDR3 loop spans 14 amino acids. The CDR3 protein is CASSRGDSNQPQHF. The CDR3 DNA sequence: TGTGCCAGCAGCCGAGGAGATAGCAATCAGCCCCAGCATTTT.

This clone is large (0.1 to 1%). The chain has TRBV28 and TRBJ2-2; 7 nucleotides line up with TRBD2. J lost 6 bases, V lost 8 bases, and 6 bases had no gene match. Looked up from germline, CDR1 is MDHEN and CDR2 is SYDVKM. This CDR3 has 13 residues. The CDR3 nucleotides are TGTGCCAGCGGATCCCGGGGGGCCGGGGAGCTGTTTTTT. This codes for CASGSRGAGELFF.

The chain carries TRBV5-1 and TRBJ2-2; D ambiguous. The V and J ends lost 5 bases and 4 bases respectively, with 12 bases between them. Germline lookup yields CDR1 SGHRS and CDR2 YFSETQ. The CDR3 extends over 14 amino acids. The CDR3 DNA sequence: TGCGCCAGCAGTCCGGCCGGCGGCACCGGGGAGCTGTTTTTT. Translating gives CASSPAGGTGELFF.

V usage is TRBV11-3 and J usage is TRBJ2-5, with D unclear. Germline V gene data show CDR1 as SGHNT and CDR2 as YENEEA. The CDR3 totals 11 residues. Trimming removed 5 bases from V and 4 bases from J, with 5 bases in between. The DNA for the CDR3 is TGTGCCAGCAGCCATGGAGAGACCCAGTACTTC. This gives the protein CASSHGETQYF.

The chain couples TRBV4-2 to TRBJ2-7; 10 bases are shared with TRBD2. V was clipped by 0 bases and J by 6 bases; unmatched bases: 8. The CDR3 covers 16 residues. Germline lookup yields CDR1 LGHNA and CDR2 YNFKEQ. CDR3: CASSQDTASGRSEQYF. CDR3 DNA sequence: TGTGCCAGCAGCCAAGATACGGCTAGCGGGAGAAGCGAGCAGTACTTC.

The chain links TRBV5-6 to TRBJ1-2; 7 bases are a match to TRBD1. The CDR3 runs 16 residues. CDR1 and CDR2 from the germline V gene are SGHDT and YYEEEE. V dropped 0 bases and J dropped 7; count of bases not matched to a gene: 12. The CDR3 nucleotides are TGTGCCAGCAGCTTGGTAACAGGGGAAGGGTATGGTGGCTACACCTTC. Amino acids: CASSLVTGEGYGGYTF. Together with reference TRBV5-6 and TRBJ1-2, the CDR3 gives the full variable domain: DAGVTQSPTHLIKTRGQQVTLRCSPKSGHDTVSWYQQALGQGPQFIFQYYEEEERQRGNFPDRFSGHQFPNYSSELNVNALLLGDSALYLCASSLVTGEGYGGYTFGSGTRLTVV.

The chain combines TRBV4-3 with TRBJ2-1; TRBD2 matches at 8 bases. CDR1 is LGHNA, CDR2 YSLEER, per germline. The CDR3 runs 16 residues. V shed 0 bases and J 8 bases; nucleotides not matched to a gene: 9. The DNA of the CDR3 is TGCGCCAGCAGCCAAGAAGGGCCGGGAGGGCCGGATGAGCAGTTCTTC. Translation: CASSQEGPGGPDEQFF.

The J gene is TRBJ1-2, the V gene TRBV28, with 10 bases fitting TRBD1. Trimming took 1 base from V and 4 from J; bases not matched to a gene: 3. The CDR3 runs 15 residues. Per the germline V gene, CDR1 is MDHEN and CDR2 is SYDVKM. The CDR3 loop reads CASSLSGTGVYGYTF. The CDR3 region has the DNA TGTGCCAGCAGTTTATCCGGGACAGGGGTCTATGGCTACACCTTC.

The chain employs TRBV7-9 and TRBJ1-4, with D possibly being TRBD1 (5 bases). Trimming removed 1 base at V and 6 bases at J, with 12 bases between. The CDR3 consists of 15 residues. Germline-derived CDR1 and CDR2 are SEHNR and FQNEAQ (reference sequence). The CDR3 bases are TGTGCCAGCAGCTTAGGATACAGGACGGATGAAAAACTGTTTTTT. It yields the protein CASSLGYRTDEKLFF.

V and J are TRBV27 and TRBJ2-1, with TRBD2 as a possible D gene (6 bases). Germline assignment: CDR1 MNHEY and CDR2 SMNVEV (reference sequence). Trimming removed 6 bases from V and 0 bases from J, with 12 bases in between. This CDR3 is built from 15 residues. DNA of the CDR3: TGTGCCAGCAGATTTAGCGGTAGCTCCTACAATGAGCAGTTCTTC. Translated: CASRFSGSSYNEQFF.

V and J are TRBV4-1 and TRBJ2-2; 10 nucleotides agree with TRBD2. V dropped 3 bases and J dropped 4; count of bases not matched to a gene: 5. The V gene's germline CDR1 is MGHRA and CDR2 YSYEKL. The CDR3 runs 16 residues. The CDR3 loop is CASSHGLAEVTGELFF. CDR3 nucleotide sequence: TGCGCCAGCAGCCATGGACTAGCGGAGGTCACCGGGGAGCTGTTTTTT.

The chain couples TRBV2 to TRBJ2-2, with 10 bases that match TRBD1. Germline CDR1 and CDR2: SNHLY and FYNNEI. J lost 1 base, V lost 3 bases, and 2 bases had no gene match. The CDR3 consists of 16 residues. For the CDR3, the DNA is TGTGCCAGCAGTGATGGACAGGGGGTGAACACCGGGGAGCTGTTTTTT. Amino acids: CASSDGQGVNTGELFF.

V is TRBV5-4 and J is TRBJ2-1, with D uncertain. Looked up from germline, CDR1 is SGHNT and CDR2 is YYREEE (reference sequence). This CDR3 comprises 12 residues. Trimming removed 4 bases at V and 8 bases at J, with 10 bases between. The CDR3 loop is CASSGRLDEQFF. The CDR3 DNA sequence: TGTGCCAGCAGCGGTCGGCTAGATGAGCAGTTCTTC.

The J gene is TRBJ2-1, the V gene TRBV25-1, with TRBD2 matching 9 bases. The CDR3 covers 14 residues. V gave up 8 bases and J gave up 2 bases; unmatched junction bases: 4. Germline V gives CDR1 MGHDK, CDR2 SYGVNS. CDR3 region: CASGPSGAYNEQFF. The CDR3 region has the DNA TGTGCCAGCGGTCCTAGCGGGGCCTACAATGAGCAGTTCTTC. Full variable domain (rest looked up from reference TRBV25-1 and TRBJ2-1): EADIYQTPRYLVIGTGKKITLECSQTMGHDKMYWYQQDPGMELHLIHYSYGVNSTEKGDLSSESTVSRIRTEHFPLTLESARPSHTSQYLCASGPSGAYNEQFFGPGTRLTVL.

The J gene is TRBJ2-7, the V gene TRBV5-1, with 11 bases fitting TRBD1. Germline-derived CDR1 and CDR2 are SGHRS and YFSETQ. The CDR3 sequence is 14 residues long. Unmatched junction bases numbered 2, after V lost 3 bases and J lost 3 bases. CDR3 region: CASSWTGGGYEQYF. CDR3 nucleotide sequence: TGCGCCAGCAGCTGGACAGGGGGCGGCTACGAGCAGTACTTC.

V gene TRBV18 combines with J gene TRBJ1-3, with 7 bases fitting TRBD1. The junction had 4 bases not matched to a gene; V was cut back by 0 bases and J by 2 bases. From germline, CDR1 is KGHSH and CDR2 LQKENI. CDR3 length equals 16 residues. In DNA, the CDR3 is TGTGCCAGCTCACCACCGCAGGGGGTTACTGGAAACACCATATATTTT. Amino acids: CASSPPQGVTGNTIYF.

The chain carries TRBV5-6 and TRBJ2-2; D not resolved. The CDR3 has 11 amino acids. V lost 7 bases, J lost 3 bases, and 4 bases lay in between. Germline lookup yields CDR1 SGHDT and CDR2 YYEEEE. This chain's CDR3 is CASQDTGELFF. The CDR3, as DNA: TGTGCCAGCCAGGACACCGGGGAGCTGTTTTTT.

This clone appeared a single time. The chain employs TRBV5-1 and TRBJ1-1, with a possible D match to TRBD1 (5 bases). CDR3 length equals 13 residues. V was shortened by 4 bases and J by 4 bases, with 11 bases between the two germline ends. Germline CDR1 and CDR2: SGHRS and YFSETQ. CDR3 sequence (DNA): TGCGCCAGCAGCCCAGGGTTGGGCACTGAAGCTTTCTTT. Translating it yields CASSPGLGTEAFF. The full variable domain, its missing parts supplied by reference TRBV5-1 and TRBJ1-1, is KAGVTQTPRYLIKTRGQQVTLSCSPISGHRSVSWYQQTPGQGLQFLFEYFSETQRNKGNFPGRFSGRQFSNSRSEMNVSTLELGDSALYLCASSPGLGTEAFFGQGTRLTVV.

The chain employs TRBV11-3 and TRBJ1-5, with D possibly being TRBD1 (6 bases). The V and J ends lost 2 bases and 10 bases respectively, with 21 bases between them. CDR1 and CDR2 from the germline V gene are SGHNT and YENEEA. The CDR3 has 16 amino acids. Written as DNA, the CDR3 is TGTGCCAGCAGCTTAAGTTGTTGCAGGGACATCGGTCCCCAGCATTTT. This codes for CASSLSCCRDIGPQHF.

The rearrangement links TRBV4-3 to TRBJ2-7, with a tentative D call TRBD2 (6 bases). CDR3 length equals 15 residues. Trimming pared 4 bases from V and 0 bases from J, leaving 13 bases between. Germline V gives CDR1 LGHNA, CDR2 YSLEER. The CDR3 sequence: CASSPGRFSSYEQYF. The CDR3 DNA sequence: TGCGCCAGCAGCCCCGGGAGATTTAGCTCCTACGAGCAGTACTTC.